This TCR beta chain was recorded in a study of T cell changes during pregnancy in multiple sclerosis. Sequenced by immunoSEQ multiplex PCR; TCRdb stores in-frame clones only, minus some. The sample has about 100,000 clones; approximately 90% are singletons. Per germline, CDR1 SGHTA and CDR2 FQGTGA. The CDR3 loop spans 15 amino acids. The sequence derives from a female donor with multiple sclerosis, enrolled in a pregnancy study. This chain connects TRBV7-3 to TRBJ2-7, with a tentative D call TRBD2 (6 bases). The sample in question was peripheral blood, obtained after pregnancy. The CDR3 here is CASSLQGGPLAEQYF. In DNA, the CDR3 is TGTGCGTCGTCCCTCCAGGGAGGCCCTTTGGCGGAGCAGTACTTC.